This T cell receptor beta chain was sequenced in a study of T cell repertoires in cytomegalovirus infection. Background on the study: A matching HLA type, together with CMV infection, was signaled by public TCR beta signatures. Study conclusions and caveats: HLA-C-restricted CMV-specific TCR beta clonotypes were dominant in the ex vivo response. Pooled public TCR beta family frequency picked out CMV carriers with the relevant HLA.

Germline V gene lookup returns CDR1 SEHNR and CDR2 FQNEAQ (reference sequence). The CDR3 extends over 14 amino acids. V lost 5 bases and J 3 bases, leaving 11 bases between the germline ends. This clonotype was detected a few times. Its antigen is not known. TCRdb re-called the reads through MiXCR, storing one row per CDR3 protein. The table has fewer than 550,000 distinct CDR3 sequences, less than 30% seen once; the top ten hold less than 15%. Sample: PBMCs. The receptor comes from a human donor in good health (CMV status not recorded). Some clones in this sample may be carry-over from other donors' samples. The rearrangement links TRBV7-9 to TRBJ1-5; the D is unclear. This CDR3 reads CASSPRGPNQPQHF. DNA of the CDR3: TGTGCCAGCAGCCCCCGCGGGCCCAATCAGCCCCAGCATTTT.